Following are 17 T cell receptor beta chains from one sample sequenced in a study of shared clonotypes between healthy human individuals (dated by TCRdb to 2020 to 2021). Library preparation used the immunoSEQ multiplex PCR assay. TCRdb limited this immuneACCESS table to in-frame rearrangements with V and J called. A share of clones is missing; checked studies link under half to unresolved V genes, and the rest is unexplained. The sample data list 450,000 to 700,000 clones, and roughly 95% of these were observed just once. Clones ranked in the top ten supply less than 0.13% of the sample. For the CD8 naive samples, CD45RO-negative cells were positively selected for CCR7, yielding a CD45RA+CCR7+ population from which TemRA cells were excluded. What was sequenced was naive CD8+ T cells sorted from blood. In light of the paper, this sample's cell subset or site label describes: CD45RA+CCR7+. These receptors were obtained from a woman aged 25 to 45 in good health.

The chain recombines TRBV5-1 with TRBJ2-4; D is unresolved. Germline CDR1 SGHRS, CDR2 YFSETQ. The CDR3 loop spans 16 amino acids. The V and J ends lost 4 bases and 7 bases respectively, with 21 bases between them. CDR3 amino acids: CASSDKHVGMENIQYF. CDR3 nucleotide sequence: TGCGCCAGCAGCGATAAGCATGTTGGAATGGAGAACATTCAGTACTTC. The complete variable domain, with remaining parts taken from reference TRBV5-1 and TRBJ2-4, reads KAGVTQTPRYLIKTRGQQVTLSCSPISGHRSVSWYQQTPGQGLQFLFEYFSETQRNKGNFPGRFSGRQFSNSRSEMNVSTLELGDSALYLCASSDKHVGMENIQYFGAGTRLSVL.

The rearrangement joins TRBV30 to TRBJ1-2, with 8 bases aligning to TRBD1. Per germline, CDR1 GTSNPN and CDR2 SVGIG (reference sequence). After removal of 5 bases from V and 6 bases from J, the junction contained 8 bases not matched to a gene. The CDR3 runs 13 residues. The CDR3 sequence is CAWGLTGEDGYTF. The CDR3 nucleotides read TGTGCCTGGGGTTTGACAGGGGAGGATGGCTACACCTTC.

The chain has TRBV5-4 and TRBJ2-7, with TRBD2 matching over 11 bases. The V and J ends lost 3 bases and 2 bases, in that order; junction bases with no gene match: 4. Germline V gives CDR1 SGHNT, CDR2 YYREEE (reference sequence). The CDR3 sequence is 15 residues long. The CDR3 reads CASSYSSGGTYEQYF. In nucleotides, the CDR3 is TGTGCCAGCAGCTACTCTAGCGGGGGGACCTACGAGCAGTACTTC.

The chain carries TRBV4-1 and TRBJ2-1; D ambiguous. Germline-derived CDR1 and CDR2 are MGHRA and YSYEKL. Trimming took off 3 bases at V and 9 bases at J, with 9 bases between the two ends. The length of the CDR3 is 12 residues. The CDR3 DNA reads as TGCGCCAGCAGCCACAGGTCCAGTGAGCAGTTCTTC. As protein: CASSHRSSEQFF.

The chain combines TRBV28 with TRBJ1-1; no reliable D call. The CDR3 length is 16 residues. The V gene's germline CDR1 is MDHEN and CDR2 SYDVKM. Trimming cost V 2 bases and J 7 bases, with 20 bases left between them. CDR3 nucleotides: TGTGCCAGCAGTTTAGAGCCGCCAGTAGGGTTTGGTGAAGCTTTCTTT. This gives the protein CASSLEPPVGFGEAFF.

The chain has TRBV27 and TRBJ2-1; weak D call: TRBD2 (6 bases). The germline V gene encodes CDR1 MNHEY and CDR2 SMNVEV (reference sequence). This CDR3 is built from 15 residues. The ends were cut back, 5 bases at V and 4 bases at J, with 15 bases in the middle. DNA for the CDR3: TGTGCCAGCAGTGCCCTAGCGCCCCCGTACAATGAGCAGTTCTTC. Translated, it gives CASSALAPPYNEQFF.

The CDR3 loop is CASSIRLAGVLEQFF. The CDR3 DNA is TGTGCCAGCAGCATCCGACTAGCGGGAGTTCTTGAGCAGTTCTTC. This chain joins TRBV13 and TRBJ2-1; 12 positions match TRBD2. This CDR3 is 15 amino acids long. Per the germline V gene, CDR1 is PRHDT and CDR2 is FYEKMQ (reference sequence). Unmatched junction bases numbered 8, after V lost 5 bases and J lost 9 bases.

This chain links TRBV9 with TRBJ2-3; 11 bases are shared with TRBD2. The J segment lost 1 base and the V segment lost 7 bases, leaving 8 bases of the junction unmatched. Germline CDR1 and CDR2: SGDLS and YYNGEE. The CDR3 sequence is 16 residues long. The CDR3 loop is CASSRLAGGGTDTQYF. The CDR3 DNA sequence: TGTGCCAGCTCCCGGCTAGCGGGAGGTGGCACAGATACGCAGTATTTT.

The chain is built from TRBV11-2 and TRBJ1-1, with 7 bases lining up with TRBD1. The CDR3 covers 17 residues. J gave up 0 bases and V 1 base, and 8 bases lay outside the gene matches. CDR1 and CDR2 from the germline V gene are SGHAT and FQNNGV. CDR3 nucleotide sequence: TGTGCCAGCAGCTTAGCCGGGACAGCCCAAATGAACACTGAAGCTTTCTTT. Its translation is CASSLAGTAQMNTEAFF.

This chain connects TRBV5-1 to TRBJ2-5, with 9 bases fitting TRBD2. V was pared by 0 bases and J by 2 bases, with 8 bases of the junction left unmatched. Germline assignment: CDR1 SGHRS and CDR2 YFSETQ. The CDR3 sequence is 17 residues long. As DNA, the CDR3 is TGCGCCAGCAGCTTGGCTCTAGCGGGAACACCTCAAGAGACCCAGTACTTC. It is translated as CASSLALAGTPQETQYF.

This chain connects TRBV6-5 to TRBJ2-5; 8 positions match TRBD2. The CDR3 is 13 residues long. V gave up 10 bases and J gave up 5 bases; unmatched junction bases: 9. CDR1 and CDR2 from the germline V gene are MNHEY and SVGAGI. CDR3 amino acids: CATGGGNGETQYF. The CDR3, as DNA: TGTGCCACCGGGGGGGGTAATGGTGAGACCCAGTACTTC.

The chain uses TRBV9 and TRBJ1-2; a possible D gene is TRBD1 (6 bases). The CDR3 length is 16 residues. Trimming took off 2 bases at V and 4 bases at J, with 18 bases between the two ends. Per the germline V gene, CDR1 is SGDLS and CDR2 is YYNGEE. CDR3 protein: CASSVFSQGGAYGYTF. The CDR3 DNA reads as TGTGCCAGCAGCGTCTTTTCCCAAGGGGGGGCCTATGGCTACACCTTC. Based on the CDR3 plus reference TRBV9 and TRBJ1-2, the full variable domain is DSGVTQTPKHLITATGQRVTLRCSPRSGDLSVYWYQQSLDQGLQFLIQYYNGEERAKGNILERFSAQQFPDLHSELNLSSLELGDSALYFCASSVFSQGGAYGYTFGSGTRLTVV.

The rearrangement joins TRBV9 to TRBJ2-5; a possible D gene is TRBD2 (6 bases). Near its end, the DNA agrees better with TRBJ2-7, so the J call may be wrong. The CDR3 extends over 14 amino acids. CDR1 SGDLS and CDR2 YYNGEE come from the germline V gene. The CDR3 DNA follows: TGTGCCAGCAGCGTAGGTGGGGGGACCTACGAGCAGTACTTC. This sequence encodes CASSVGGGTYEQYF.

The rearrangement links TRBV7-9 to TRBJ2-3, with D unclear. The V end was cut by 2 bases, the J end by 0 bases, with 9 bases between. Germline V gene sequence: CDR1 SEHNR, CDR2 FQNEAQ (reference sequence). There are 15 residues in the CDR3. CDR3 loop: CASSLYSYSTDTQYF. DNA of the CDR3: TGTGCCAGCAGCTTATATTCGTATAGCACAGATACGCAGTATTTT.

The CDR3 coding sequence is TGTGCCAGCAGTCCGAAGCGGGGGACGAACACCATATATTTT. It yields the protein CASSPKRGTNTIYF. J is TRBJ1-3 and V is TRBV6-5, with D perhaps matching TRBD1 (5 bases). The CDR3 contains 14 residues. CDR1 and CDR2 (germline): MNHEY, SVGAGI. V was cut by 5 bases and J by 7 bases, with 15 bases left in between.

The chain is built from TRBV5-1 and TRBJ2-7; weak D call: TRBD2 (6 bases). This CDR3 has 14 amino acids. Germline V lookup: CDR1 SGHRS, CDR2 YFSETQ. V dropped 4 bases and J dropped 1 base, with 12 bases sitting between them. Here the CDR3 reads CASSAGSFSYEQYF. The CDR3 DNA is TGCGCCAGCAGCGCGGGGAGTTTTTCCTACGAGCAGTACTTC.

This chain joins TRBV28 and TRBJ2-1, with D perhaps matching TRBD2 (5 bases). V shed 5 bases and J shed 7 bases, with 18 bases lying between them. This CDR3 is built from 15 residues. Per the germline V gene, CDR1 is MDHEN and CDR2 is SYDVKM. The CDR3 nucleotides are TGTGCCAGCAGTCGCCTCCTGGAGGACCCGAATGAGCAGTTCTTC. It codes for CASSRLLEDPNEQFF.